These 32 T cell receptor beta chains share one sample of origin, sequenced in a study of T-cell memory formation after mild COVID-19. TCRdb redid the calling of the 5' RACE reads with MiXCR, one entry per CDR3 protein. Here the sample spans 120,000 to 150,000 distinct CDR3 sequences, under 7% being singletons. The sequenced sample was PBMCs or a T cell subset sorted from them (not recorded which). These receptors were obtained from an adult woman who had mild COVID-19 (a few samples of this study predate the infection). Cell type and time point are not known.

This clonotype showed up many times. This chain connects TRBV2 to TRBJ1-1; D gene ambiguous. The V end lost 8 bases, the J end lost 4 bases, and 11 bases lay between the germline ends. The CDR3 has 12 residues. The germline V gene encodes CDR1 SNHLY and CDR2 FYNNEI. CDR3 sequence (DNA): TGTGCCAGCTCGGTCTTGTTCACTGAAGCTTTCTTT. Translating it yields CASSVLFTEAFF.

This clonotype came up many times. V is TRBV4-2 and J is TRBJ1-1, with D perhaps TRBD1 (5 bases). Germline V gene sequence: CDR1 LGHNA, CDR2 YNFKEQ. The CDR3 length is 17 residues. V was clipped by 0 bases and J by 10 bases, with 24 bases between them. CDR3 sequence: CASSQELGVGGSGGAFF. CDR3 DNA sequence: TGTGCCAGCAGCCAAGAGTTGGGTGTTGGTGGTTCTGGGGGAGCTTTCTTT.

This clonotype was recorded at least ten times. CDR3 bases: TGTGCCAGCAGTTTAGAGGGACTGGCGGGAGATACGCAGTATTTT. Translation: CASSLEGLAGDTQYF. The gene calls are TRBV12-3 or TRBV12-4 and TRBJ2-3; possibly TRBD2 for D (6 bases). The V end lost 1 base, the J end lost 5 bases, and 13 bases lay between the germline ends. There are 15 residues in the CDR3.

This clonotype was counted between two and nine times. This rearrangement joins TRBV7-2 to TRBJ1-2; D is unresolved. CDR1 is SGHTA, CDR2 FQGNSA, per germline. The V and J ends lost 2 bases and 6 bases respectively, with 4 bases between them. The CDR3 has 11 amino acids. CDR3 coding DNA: TGTGCCAGCAGCTTAACGGATGGCTACACCTTC. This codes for CASSLTDGYTF.

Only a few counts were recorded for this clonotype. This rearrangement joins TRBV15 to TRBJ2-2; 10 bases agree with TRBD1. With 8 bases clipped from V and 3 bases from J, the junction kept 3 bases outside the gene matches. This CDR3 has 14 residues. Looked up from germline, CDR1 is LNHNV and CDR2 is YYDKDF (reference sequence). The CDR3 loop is CATAGTGDTGELFF. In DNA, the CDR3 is TGTGCCACCGCCGGGACAGGGGACACCGGGGAGCTGTTTTTT.

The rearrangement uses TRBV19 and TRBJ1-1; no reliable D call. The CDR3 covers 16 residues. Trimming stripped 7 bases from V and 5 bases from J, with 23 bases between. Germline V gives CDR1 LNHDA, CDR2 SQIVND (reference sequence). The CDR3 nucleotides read TGTGCCAGTATCCCTAGAGGTCGGGGATCGAGAACTGAAGCTTTCTTT. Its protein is CASIPRGRGSRTEAFF. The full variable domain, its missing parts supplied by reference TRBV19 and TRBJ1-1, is DGGITQSPKYLFRKEGQNVTLSCEQNLNHDAMYWYRQDPGQGLRLIYYSQIVNDFQKGDIAEGYSVSREKKESFPLTVTSAQKNPTAFYLCASIPRGRGSRTEAFFGQGTRLTVV.

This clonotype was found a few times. CDR3 protein: CASSLGQTSGSTDTQYF. Here the CDR3 DNA reads TGTGCCAGCAGCTTAGGGCAGACTAGCGGGAGCACAGATACGCAGTATTTT. The rearrangement joins TRBV11-2 to TRBJ2-3; 10 bases map to TRBD2. Germline loops: CDR1 SGHAT, CDR2 FQNNGV. V gave up 1 base and J gave up 0 bases; unmatched junction bases: 4. The CDR3 sequence is 17 residues long.

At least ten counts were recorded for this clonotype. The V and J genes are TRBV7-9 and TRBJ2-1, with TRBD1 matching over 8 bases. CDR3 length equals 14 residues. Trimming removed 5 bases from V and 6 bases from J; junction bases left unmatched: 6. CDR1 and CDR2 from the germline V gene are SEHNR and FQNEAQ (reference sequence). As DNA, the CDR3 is TGTGCCAGCAGCCAATCAGACAGGGGCAATGAGCAGTTCTTC. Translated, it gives CASSQSDRGNEQFF.

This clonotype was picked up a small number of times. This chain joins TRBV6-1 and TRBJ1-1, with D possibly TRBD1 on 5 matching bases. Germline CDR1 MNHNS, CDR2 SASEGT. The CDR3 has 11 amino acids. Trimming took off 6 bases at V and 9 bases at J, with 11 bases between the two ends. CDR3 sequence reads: CASRQVTQAFF. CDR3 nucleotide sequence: TGTGCCAGCAGACAGGTGACCCAAGCTTTCTTT.

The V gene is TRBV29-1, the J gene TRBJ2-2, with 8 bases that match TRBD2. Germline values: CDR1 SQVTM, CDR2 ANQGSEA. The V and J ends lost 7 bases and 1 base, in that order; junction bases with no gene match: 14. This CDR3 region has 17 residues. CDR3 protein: CSDLRSAGGLNTGELFF. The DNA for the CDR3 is TGCAGCGACCTCCGGAGCGCGGGGGGCTTGAACACCGGGGAGCTGTTTTTT.

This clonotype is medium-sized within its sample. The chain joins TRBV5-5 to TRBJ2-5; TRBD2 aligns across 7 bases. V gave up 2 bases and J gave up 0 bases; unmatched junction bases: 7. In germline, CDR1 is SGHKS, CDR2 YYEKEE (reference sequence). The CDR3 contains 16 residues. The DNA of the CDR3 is TGTGCCAGCAGCTTTAATGCGGGACTAAACCAAGAGACCCAGTACTTC. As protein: CASSFNAGLNQETQYF.

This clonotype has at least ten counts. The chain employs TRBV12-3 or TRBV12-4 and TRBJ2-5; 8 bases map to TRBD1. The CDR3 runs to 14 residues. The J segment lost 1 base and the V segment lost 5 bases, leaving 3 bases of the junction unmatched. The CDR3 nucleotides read TGTGCCAGCAGTGTCGGACAGGGCCAAGAGACCCAGTACTTC. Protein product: CASSVGQGQETQYF.

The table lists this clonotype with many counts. The chain's CDR3 is CASNFVRWSGTGDTQYF. DNA for the CDR3: TGTGCCAGCAACTTTGTCAGGTGGTCCGGGACCGGAGATACGCAGTATTTT. The chain uses TRBV5-5 and TRBJ2-3; D tentatively fits TRBD1 or TRBD2 (5 bases each). Germline loops: CDR1 SGHKS, CDR2 YYEKEE (reference sequence). The CDR3 sequence is 17 residues long. Trimming removed 6 bases at V and 5 bases at J, with 25 bases between. The full variable domain, completed using reference TRBV5-5 and TRBJ2-3, is DAGVTQSPTHLIKTRGQQVTLRCSPISGHKSVSWYQQVLGQGPQFIFQYYEKEERGRGNFPDRFSARQFPNYSSELNVNALLLGDSALYLCASNFVRWSGTGDTQYFGPGTRLTVL.

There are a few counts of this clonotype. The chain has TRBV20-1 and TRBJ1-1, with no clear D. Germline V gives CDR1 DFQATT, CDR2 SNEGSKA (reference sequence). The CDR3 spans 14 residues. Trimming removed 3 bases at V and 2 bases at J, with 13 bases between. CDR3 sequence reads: CSASRIGFNTEAFF. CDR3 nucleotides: TGCAGTGCTAGTCGGATAGGCTTCAACACTGAAGCTTTCTTT.

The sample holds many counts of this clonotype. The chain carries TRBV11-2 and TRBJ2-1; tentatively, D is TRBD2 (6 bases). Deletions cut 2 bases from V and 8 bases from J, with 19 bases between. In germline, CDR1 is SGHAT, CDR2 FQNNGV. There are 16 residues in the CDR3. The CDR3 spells CASSLQGRFAGDEQFF. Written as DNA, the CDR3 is TGTGCCAGCAGCTTACAAGGGAGGTTCGCTGGGGATGAGCAGTTCTTC.

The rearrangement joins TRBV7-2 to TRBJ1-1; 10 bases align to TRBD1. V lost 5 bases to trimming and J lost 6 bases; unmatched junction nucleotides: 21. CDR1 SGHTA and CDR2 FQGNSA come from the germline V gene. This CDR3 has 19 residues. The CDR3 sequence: CASSVAAGTGVRIASEAFF. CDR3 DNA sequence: TGTGCCAGCAGCGTCGCGGCCGGGACAGGGGTAAGGATAGCGTCTGAAGCTTTCTTT.

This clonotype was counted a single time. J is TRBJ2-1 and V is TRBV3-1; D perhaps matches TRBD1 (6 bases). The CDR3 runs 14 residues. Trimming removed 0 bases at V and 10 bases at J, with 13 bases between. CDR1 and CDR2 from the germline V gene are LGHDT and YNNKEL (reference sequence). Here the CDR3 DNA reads TGTGCCAGCAGCCAAGACCTATCCAGGGGCGAGCAGTTCTTC. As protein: CASSQDLSRGEQFF.

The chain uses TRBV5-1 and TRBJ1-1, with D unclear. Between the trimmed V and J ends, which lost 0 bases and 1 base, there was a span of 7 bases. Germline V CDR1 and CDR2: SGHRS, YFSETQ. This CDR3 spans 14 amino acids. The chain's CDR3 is CASSLEWGNTEAFF. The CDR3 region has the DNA TGCGCCAGCAGCTTGGAATGGGGGAACACTGAAGCTTTCTTT.

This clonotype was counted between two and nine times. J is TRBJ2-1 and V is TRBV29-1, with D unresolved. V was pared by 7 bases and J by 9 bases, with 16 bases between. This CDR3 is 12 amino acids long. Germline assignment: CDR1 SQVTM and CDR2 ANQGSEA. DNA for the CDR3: TGCAGCGCTCGATCCCGTCGCGGTGAGCAGTTCTTC. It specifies CSARSRRGEQFF.

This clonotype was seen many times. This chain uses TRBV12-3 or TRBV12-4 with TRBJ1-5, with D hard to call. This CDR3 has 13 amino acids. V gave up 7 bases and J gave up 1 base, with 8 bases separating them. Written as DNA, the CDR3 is TGTGCCAGCAACCTGGGGAGCAATCAGCCCCAGCATTTT. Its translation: CASNLGSNQPQHF.

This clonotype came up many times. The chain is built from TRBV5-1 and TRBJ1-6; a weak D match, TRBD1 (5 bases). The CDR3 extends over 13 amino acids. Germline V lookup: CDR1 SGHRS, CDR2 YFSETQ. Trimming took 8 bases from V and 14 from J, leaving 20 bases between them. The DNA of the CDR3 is TGCGCCAGGGGAGGGGACCCCCGAGGTACCCTCCACTTT. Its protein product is CARGGDPRGTLHF.

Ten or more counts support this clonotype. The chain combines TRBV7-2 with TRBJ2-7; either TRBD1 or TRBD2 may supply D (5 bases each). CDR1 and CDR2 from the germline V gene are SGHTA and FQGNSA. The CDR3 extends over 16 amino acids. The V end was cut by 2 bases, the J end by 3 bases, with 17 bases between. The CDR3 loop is CASSLSTGGRGYEQYF. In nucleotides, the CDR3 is TGTGCCAGCAGCTTAAGTACCGGAGGAAGGGGCTACGAGCAGTACTTC.

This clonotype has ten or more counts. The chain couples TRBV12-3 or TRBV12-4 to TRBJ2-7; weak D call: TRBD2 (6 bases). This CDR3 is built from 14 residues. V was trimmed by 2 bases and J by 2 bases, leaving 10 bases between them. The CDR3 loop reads CASSLFREAYEQYF. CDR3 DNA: TGTGCCAGCAGTTTATTCAGGGAGGCCTACGAGCAGTACTTC.

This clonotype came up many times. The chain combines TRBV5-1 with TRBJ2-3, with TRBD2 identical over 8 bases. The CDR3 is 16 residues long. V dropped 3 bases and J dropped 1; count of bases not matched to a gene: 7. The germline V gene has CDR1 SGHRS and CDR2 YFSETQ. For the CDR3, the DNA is TGCGCCAGCAGCTGGGGGGGACTAGGAGGCACAGATACGCAGTATTTT. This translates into CASSWGGLGGTDTQYF.

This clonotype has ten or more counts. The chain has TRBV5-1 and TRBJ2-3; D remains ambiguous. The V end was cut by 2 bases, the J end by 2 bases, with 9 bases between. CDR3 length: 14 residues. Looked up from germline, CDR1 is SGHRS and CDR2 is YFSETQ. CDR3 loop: CASSFHLYTDTQYF. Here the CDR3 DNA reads TGCGCCAGCAGCTTCCACCTCTACACAGATACGCAGTATTTT.

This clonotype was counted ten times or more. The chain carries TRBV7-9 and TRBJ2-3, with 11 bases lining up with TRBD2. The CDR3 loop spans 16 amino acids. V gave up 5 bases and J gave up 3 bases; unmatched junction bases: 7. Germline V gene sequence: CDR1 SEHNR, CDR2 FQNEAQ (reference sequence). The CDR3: CASSLPLAGGTDTQYF. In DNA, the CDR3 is TGTGCCAGCAGCCTGCCCTTAGCGGGAGGGACAGATACGCAGTATTTT.

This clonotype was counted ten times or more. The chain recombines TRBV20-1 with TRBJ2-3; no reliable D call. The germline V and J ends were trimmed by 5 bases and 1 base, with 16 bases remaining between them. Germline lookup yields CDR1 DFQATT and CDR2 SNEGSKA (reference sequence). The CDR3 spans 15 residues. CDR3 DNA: TGCAGTGCTGCCCCCCACGGCCGGGGCACAGATACGCAGTATTTT. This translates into CSAAPHGRGTDTQYF.

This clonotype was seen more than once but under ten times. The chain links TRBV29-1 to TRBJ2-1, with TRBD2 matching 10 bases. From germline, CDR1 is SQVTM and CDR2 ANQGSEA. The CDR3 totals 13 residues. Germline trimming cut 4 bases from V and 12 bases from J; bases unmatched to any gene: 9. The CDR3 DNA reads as TGCAGCGTTGTCGCTAGCGGGGGCGTGGGGCAGTTCTTC. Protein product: CSVVASGGVGQFF.

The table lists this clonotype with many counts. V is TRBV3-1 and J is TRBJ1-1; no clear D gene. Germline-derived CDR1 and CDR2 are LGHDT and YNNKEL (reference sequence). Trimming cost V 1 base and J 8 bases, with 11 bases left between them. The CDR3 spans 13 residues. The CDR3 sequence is CASSQGTRREAFF. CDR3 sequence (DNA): TGTGCCAGCAGCCAAGGGACGAGGAGGGAAGCTTTCTTT.

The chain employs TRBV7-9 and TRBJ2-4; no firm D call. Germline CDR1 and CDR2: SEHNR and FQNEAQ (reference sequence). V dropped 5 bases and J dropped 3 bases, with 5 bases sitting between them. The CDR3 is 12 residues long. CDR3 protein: CASSLNKNIQYF. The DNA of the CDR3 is TGTGCCAGCAGCCTAAACAAAAACATTCAGTACTTC.

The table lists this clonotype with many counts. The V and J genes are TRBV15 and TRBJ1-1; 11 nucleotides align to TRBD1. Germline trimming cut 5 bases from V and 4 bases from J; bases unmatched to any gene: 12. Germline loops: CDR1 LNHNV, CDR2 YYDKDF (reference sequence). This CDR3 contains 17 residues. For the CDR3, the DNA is TGTGCCACCAGCTCCCCGGACAGGGGGCGAGTGGGCACTGAAGCTTTCTTT. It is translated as CATSSPDRGRVGTEAFF.

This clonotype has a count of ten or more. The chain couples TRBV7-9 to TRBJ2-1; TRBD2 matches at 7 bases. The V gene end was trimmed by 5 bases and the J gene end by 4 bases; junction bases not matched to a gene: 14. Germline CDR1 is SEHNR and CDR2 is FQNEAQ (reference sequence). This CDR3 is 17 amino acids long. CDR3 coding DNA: TGTGCCAGCAGCACTAAAGCGGGGTTTAAAGGGTACAATGAGCAGTTCTTC. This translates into CASSTKAGFKGYNEQFF.